One and the same sample provided the 14 T cell receptor beta chains below, sequenced in a study of blood T cells in healthy people across ages. A sample-barcoded 5' primer and a J-beta primer mix were used in a second PCR of roughly 6 to 11 cycles. MiXCR, applied by TCRdb to the 5' RACE reads, yields one record per CDR3 protein. The top ten clones hold around 11% of a sample with some 1.6 million distinct CDR3 sequences, approximately 32% of them seen once. Sequenced input: blood. These receptors all stem from a woman aged 30 to 39 in good health.

J is TRBJ2-2 and V is TRBV20-1, with D tentatively TRBD1 (5 bases). Germline V gene data show CDR1 as DFQATT and CDR2 as SNEGSKA (reference sequence). The germline V and J ends were trimmed by 2 bases and 7 bases, with 11 bases remaining between them. This CDR3 comprises 13 residues. The CDR3, as DNA: TGCAGTGCTAGAACCCCAAGGGGCGGGGAGCTGTTTTTT. Translation: CSARTPRGGELFF.

The chain carries TRBV9 and TRBJ2-3, with a tentative D call TRBD2 (5 bases). Between the trimmed V and J ends, which lost 0 bases and 3 bases, there was a span of 11 bases. CDR1 and CDR2 from the germline V gene are SGDLS and YYNGEE. The CDR3 spans 15 residues. The CDR3 nucleotides read TGTGCCAGCAGCGTAGAAAGGAGGCGGACAGATACGCAGTATTTT. This codes for CASSVERRRTDTQYF.

The rearrangement uses TRBV29-1 and TRBJ2-5, with D tentatively TRBD2 (6 bases). Trimming removed 6 bases from V and 4 bases from J, with 12 bases in between. CDR1 and CDR2 from the germline V gene are SQVTM and ANQGSEA. The CDR3 covers 12 residues. This CDR3 reads CSVREAGETQYF. CDR3 in DNA: TGCAGCGTGAGGGAGGCGGGAGAGACCCAGTACTTC.

V gene TRBV18 combines with J gene TRBJ1-2; tentatively, D is TRBD1 (5 bases). Germline lookup yields CDR1 KGHSH and CDR2 LQKENI. Trimming stripped 0 bases from V and 8 bases from J, with 10 bases between. This CDR3 is 13 amino acids long. For the CDR3, the DNA is TGTGCCAGCTCACCACCGTCGCAGGGAGGCTACACCTTC. As protein: CASSPPSQGGYTF.

This clonotype has a handful of counts. CDR3 in DNA: TGTGCCAGCAGGGGTAGCGGGAGGGTTAATTACAATGAGCAGTACTTC. Translation gives CASRGSGRVNYNEQYF. The V and J genes are TRBV6-2 or TRBV6-3 and TRBJ2-1; 11 nucleotides align to TRBD2. Near its end, the DNA agrees better with TRBJ2-7, so the J call may be wrong. The CDR3 spans 16 residues. The germline V gene encodes CDR1 MNHEY and CDR2 SVGEGT.

This clonotype was seen only a few times. The chain combines TRBV7-9 with TRBJ1-1; D is unclear. Trimming pared 5 bases from V and 8 bases from J, leaving 15 bases between. Germline CDR1 SEHNR, CDR2 FQNEAQ (reference sequence). This CDR3 has 13 amino acids. DNA of the CDR3: TGTGCCAGCAGCCTTTCCAGTACAGCCGAAGCTTTCTTT. It yields the protein CASSLSSTAEAFF.

The genes are TRBV10-3 and TRBJ2-3; D possibly corresponds to TRBD2 (6 bases). Germline V gene sequence: CDR1 ENHRY, CDR2 SYGVKD. CDR3 length equals 15 residues. Between the trimmed V and J ends, which lost 3 bases and 2 bases, there was a span of 12 bases. Here the CDR3 DNA reads TGTGCCATCAGTGAATGGCGGGGTGCCACAGATACGCAGTATTTT. Its translation: CAISEWRGATDTQYF.

This chain uses TRBV7-8 with TRBJ2-1, with D possibly matching TRBD2 (7 bases). There are 16 residues in the CDR3. Germline CDR1 SGHVS, CDR2 FQNEAQ. V was clipped by 0 bases and J by 7 bases, with 16 bases between them. This chain's CDR3 is CASSLARGGGGNEQFF. The CDR3 nucleotides are TGTGCCAGCAGCTTAGCGCGCGGGGGAGGGGGGAATGAGCAGTTCTTC.

This chain links TRBV10-1 with TRBJ2-7; D is tentatively TRBD1 or TRBD2 (7 bases each). Germline CDR1 and CDR2: WNHNN and SYGVQD (reference sequence). The CDR3 is 14 residues long. V was shortened by 6 bases and J by 6 bases, with 18 bases between the two germline ends. CDR3 bases: TGCGCCAGCAGGTTCGACAGGGAGGGAGCCGAGCAGTACTTC. Translation gives CASRFDREGAEQYF.

The rearrangement joins TRBV12-5 to TRBJ2-7; no clear D gene. This CDR3 is 13 amino acids long. V was pared by 0 bases and J by 7 bases, with 10 bases between. From germline, CDR1 is LGHNT and CDR2 FRNRAP. For the CDR3, the DNA is TGTGCTAGTGGTTTGGTACTGGGTGGGGAGCAGTACTTC. Translating gives CASGLVLGGEQYF.

This rearrangement joins TRBV4-2 to TRBJ2-1; TRBD2 matches 7 bases. The CDR3 totals 16 residues. Trimming cost V 0 bases and J 9 bases; bases outside gene matches: 11. The V gene's germline CDR1 is LGHNA and CDR2 YNFKEQ. CDR3 nucleotides: TGTGCCAGCAGCCAAGAGTTCAGCGGGGCTTTAGGTGAGCAGTTCTTC. The encoded protein is CASSQEFSGALGEQFF.

With regard to this clonotype: One end of the junction is discordant with germline, which a read error may explain. The chain employs TRBV7-3 and TRBJ2-3; D perhaps matches TRBD2 (6 bases). This CDR3 region has 16 residues. Germline-derived CDR1 and CDR2 are SGHTA and FQGTGA. CDR3 sequence (DNA): TGTGCCAGCAGCCCGCTTGGCGGGGTTAGGTCAGATACGCGGTATTTT. Its translation: CASSPLGGVRSDTRYF.

The table lists this clonotype with a few counts. The genes are TRBV4-1 and TRBJ2-7, with D perhaps assigned TRBD1 or TRBD2 (7 bases each). There are 16 residues in the CDR3. The germline V gene has CDR1 MGHRA and CDR2 YSYEKL. Deletions cut 2 bases from V and 4 bases from J, with 18 bases between. The CDR3 region has the DNA TGCGCCAGCAGCCAAAGGGAGGGGGCGCGGGGTTACGAGCAGTACTTC. As protein: CASSQREGARGYEQYF.

The chain couples TRBV24-1 to TRBJ2-1; 8 nucleotides match TRBD2. The CDR3 spans 16 residues. With V trimmed by 1 base and J by 7 bases, 8 bases remained unmatched. CDR1 and CDR2 (germline): KGHDR, SFDVKD. CDR3 amino acids: CATSDFLGLERNEQFF. DNA for the CDR3: TGTGCCACCAGTGATTTTCTGGGACTAGAGAGGAATGAGCAGTTCTTC.